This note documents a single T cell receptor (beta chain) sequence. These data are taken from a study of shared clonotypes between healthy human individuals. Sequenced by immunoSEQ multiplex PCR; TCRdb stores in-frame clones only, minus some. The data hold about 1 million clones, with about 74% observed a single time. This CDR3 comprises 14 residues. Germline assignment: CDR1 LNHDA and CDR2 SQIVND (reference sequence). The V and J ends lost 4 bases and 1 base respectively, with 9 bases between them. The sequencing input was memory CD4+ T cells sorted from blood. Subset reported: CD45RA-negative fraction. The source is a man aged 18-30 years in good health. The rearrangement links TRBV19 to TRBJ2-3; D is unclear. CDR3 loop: CASSTFGRTDTQYF. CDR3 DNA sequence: TGTGCCAGTAGTACCTTCGGCCGCACAGATACGCAGTATTTT.